This T cell receptor beta chain was recorded in a study of cytomegalovirus exposure and HLA in healthy donors (dated by TCRdb to the late 2010s). Background on the whole study: In an earlier analysis of around 540 of the donors, roughly 300 Gb of sequence data and roughly 100 million unique TCR beta sequences from 150 million to 200 million T cells were reported. About 300 gigabases of sequencing data and roughly 81 million unique TCR sequences made up an early release that covered some 640 HLA-typed donors. Of the approximately 400 genotyped donors, roughly 76% were placed in the genetic ancestry cluster associated with self-reported Caucasian donors. The study was designed to test whether signatures of past pathogen exposure could be identified by cataloging public T cell receptors. Using immunosequencing, the study profiled T cell repertoires from some 670 subjects and related those repertoires to cytomegalovirus serostatus. Besides the first cohort of 500 to 700 subjects, a separate validation cohort made up of roughly 120 different subjects was used. High-throughput TCR immunosequencing, statistical association of individual TCRs with disease status, and machine learning were combined to predict cytomegalovirus infection status. To study patterns of TCR occurrence, a later analysis re-analyzed previously published TCR beta repertoires from hundreds of donors and added high-resolution HLA genotyping. Rather than using new phenotypic data, the later analysis identified candidate immune exposures from TCR beta sequences and from how often those sequences occurred across donors. In an earlier analysis of 500 to 650 of the donors, high-throughput TCR beta sequencing was used to judge whether each TCR beta V gene segment behaved as functional or pseudogenic. Donor age, sex, ethnicity and CMV serostatus were compiled together with the repertoire data. A later genetic analysis used genome-wide SNP genotypes for about 65% of the roughly 670 donors, treating that subset as a discovery cohort. Every discovery cohort repertoire had been produced on one sequencing platform. HLA typing included class I and class II loci at four-digit resolution. Typing coverage varied by locus: 629-630 donors for A, B, C, DRB1 and DQB1; some 520 for DQA1; more than 600 for DPA1; 400 to 480 for DPB1. A few DR-DQ haplotypes were handled as single units for association and clustering because linkage in the cohort was strong. On average, about 240,000 unique TCR beta nucleotide sequences were sequenced per donor among 398 genotyped donors of the cohort, with roughly 20% of those sequences being non-productive.

The CDR3 runs 11 amino acids, cysteine and phenylalanine included. The DNA shown is the 33-base CDR3, in frame from base 1. V trim: 10 bases; J trim: 4 bases; unmatched bases: 3. Taken from the germline V gene, the CDR1 and CDR2 loops are SGHNT and YENEEA. Study-wide findings and limitations: A later analysis found that most CMV-associated TCR beta chains appeared HLA-restricted, with HLA associations seemingly driven largely by CMV exposure. The presence/absence analyses assumed that sequencing depth was roughly uniform across donors, and that assumption may not be true. A further reported finding was that TCR beta sequences accurately predicted the HLA-A and HLA-B alleles for most subjects in the first cohort. A later analysis found that TCR association rates varied across HLA loci, with DRB1 alleles showing the most associated TCRs and HLA-C alleles the fewest. Because the 87-base-pair reads could not distinguish some IMGT-functional V segments, including TRBV6-2 and TRBV6-3, those segments were excluded. An association between a missense DCLRE1C variant and V-gene and J-gene trimming of TCR beta chains was found in a later genetic analysis and replicated in an independent cohort. Linkage disequilibrium might explain the correlated functional status among segregating V segments, but an unknown experimental factor could not be ruled out. A cluster of highly shared sequence variants was judged likely to be a technical artifact of the sequencing pipeline. The only immune exposure information available for the cohort was CMV serostatus. In vitro tests confirmed that a few of the cytomegalovirus-associated TCR beta chains recognize cytomegalovirus antigens. Compared with the roughly 700-donor mean, donors in an Asian-associated ancestry cluster had fewer N-insertions in productive TCRs, according to a later genetic analysis. A later analysis found that HLA-associated TCR beta chains were more clonally expanded and had lower generation probabilities than equally common non-associated chains. The study listed over 150 TCR beta chains as associated with cytomegalovirus. This cohort had only TCR beta chains sequenced, and the lack of alpha or paired-chain data limited which features could be detected. While some public TCRs were present in many individuals, most TCR sequences turned up only very rarely across donors. Because counts were too low, 15 to 20 rarely observed V segments, including chromosome 9 orphons, were left out of the earlier analysis of 587 of the donors. When HLA alleles, especially DR and DQ, strongly co-occurred, TCR associations were difficult to assign to individual alleles. Specific HLA alleles were associated with more than 15,000 TCR beta sequences at a false discovery rate of 0.05 in a later analysis. The classifier was reported to diagnose cytomegalovirus status with high specificity and sensitivity in both the original cohort and the validation cohort. In a later analysis, several top co-occurrence clusters were reported to appear linked to parvovirus B19, influenza, CMV and Epstein-Barr virus. Because HLA typing was unavailable for some donors at each locus, only the typed subset was used in association tests. According to the authors, the approach could potentially be generalized to other disease states and immunological phenotypes. In an earlier analysis of some 640 of the donors, most TCR beta V segments were observed in productive rearrangements about 87% or about 30% of the time, broadly matching IMGT annotations.

To prepare the library, the immunoSEQ multiplex PCR assay was applied. A mixture of 60 forward primers for TCR Vbeta segments and 13 reverse primers for TCR Jbeta segments was used in the multiplex PCR. The CDR3 region of rearranged TCR beta genes was amplified from genomic DNA with a multiplex PCR assay. On the Illumina HiSeq System, the amplified TCR beta libraries were sequenced as 87-base-pair reads. The published analysis was carried out like this. A later analysis tallied tens of millions of unique TCR beta chains across the approximately 670 repertoires, and about 12 million of those chains were shared by two or more donors. To remove PCR and sequencing errors, raw reads were error-corrected and collapsed into unique sequences using a nearest-neighbor algorithm that merged closely related sequences. V, D and J gene segments were assigned by aligning CDR3 sequences to IMGT reference sequences. For a sequence to be retained, at least a six-nucleotide match to both a V gene segment and a J gene segment was required. Rearrangements were classified as productive when the CDR3 lacked stop codons and remained in frame with V and J, and all other rearrangements were classified as non-productive. Following IMGT convention, CDR3 was defined as the stretch from the second conserved V-encoded cysteine to the conserved J-encoded phenylalanine. The earlier analysis of 587 of the donors excluded any sequence lacking an unambiguous match to a single V gene segment. In an earlier analysis of 587 of the donors, V segments were called functional above 56.7% productive rearrangements and were called segregating when the between-donor standard deviation exceeded 5%. A statistical classification framework was developed to diagnose cytomegalovirus status using the catalog of TCR beta chain sequences. In a later analysis, TCR nucleotide sequences were compared against IMGT/GENE-DB human TR gene sequences so that V and J genes could be assigned. In a later analysis, CDR3 sequences and most-parsimonious VDJ recombination scenarios were assigned using the TCRdist pipeline. In a later analysis, every TCR beta chain was defined by the combination of its CDR3 amino acid sequence and its V-gene family, and reads without a unique V-gene family were dropped. A later analysis removed nearly 600 highly shared, low-generation-probability nucleotide sequences to deal with suspected cross-contamination and a sequencing artifact. In a later analysis, a clonal expansion index was calculated for each public chain from normalized within-repertoire ranks of inferred template counts. A later analysis computed generation probabilities with a VDJ recombination model fitted to out-of-frame rearrangements, and checked the results against IGoR. Hypergeometric tests were used in a later analysis to score TCR-TCR, TCR-HLA and TCR-CMV co-occurrence, with a repertoire-size bias correction applied to the TCR pairs. A later analysis estimated false discovery rates by permuting HLA or CMV assignments 20 times. A later analysis grouped co-occurring TCRs with DBSCAN, adding TCRdist sequence similarity when clustering within HLA-allele-positive subsets. Co-occurrence clustering excluded repertoires with fewer than 30,000 or more than 120,000 public chains, plus five with anomalous nucleotide sharing. The source is immuneACCESS, and TCRdb retained only in-frame sequences with V and J called. Part of the clones is not carried over; for the studies checked, unresolved V genes explain less than half of this, and the remainder is unexplained. V and J calls and clone size are as listed in that table; D and trimming were resolved from the DNA. The table for this sample lists roughly 100,000 clones; 60% to 80% of them were counted only once. The ten largest clones take up roughly 3.2% of the sample.

For this clone: There is no known antigen for this receptor. Per-nucleotide qualities are absent, and no much larger clonotype sits a single base away.

The cohort consisted of more than 650 healthy bone marrow donors. All cohort members were sampled while nominally healthy, although unrecorded immune exposures were likely present. The donor was CMV seronegative and was included in the group of several hundred seronegative cohort members. Every donor gave a peripheral blood sample, and the peripheral blood mononuclear cells from that sample were used for TCR beta sequencing. Genomic DNA was extracted from the blood cell samples with the Qiagen DNeasy Blood Extraction Kit. This sequence was found in a man in his 60s in good health and CMV-seronegative. Sequenced: PBMCs. The sequence joins TRBV11-3 to TRBJ1-2; 7 junctional bases match TRBD1. DNA sequence: TGTGCCACAGGGGGAGTCTATGGCTACACCTTC. It encodes CATGGVYGYTF.